What follows describes a single T cell receptor (beta chain). As yet, its antigen is unknown. 13 Jbeta primers and 60 Vbeta primers were used for the PCR. This table comes from immunoSEQ multiplex PCR, and its TCRdb copy is limited to in-frame clones, with some not included. The top ten clones hold 9% to 14% of a sample with tens of thousands of clones, 50% of them seen once. This sample stems from a study of cytomegalovirus exposure and HLA in healthy donors. Regarding the study as a whole: Later analysis identified a missense DCLRE1C variant that was linked to TCR beta V- and J-gene trimming. According to a later analysis, donors in an Asian-associated ancestry cluster reportedly had fewer N-insertions than the roughly 660-donor mean.

V gave up 0 bases and J gave up 0 bases; unmatched junction bases: 5. The CDR3 is 17 amino acids. Germline CDR1 reads SGHDT; CDR2 reads YYEEEE. This TCR derives from a human donor in good health. The J gene is TRBJ1-5, the V gene TRBV5-6, with 8 bases fitting TRBD1. The sequenced sample was PBMCs. The CDR3 coding sequence is TGTGCCAGCAGCTTGGGGAGGACAGGGATTAGCAATCAGCCCCAGCATTTT. Its protein is CASSLGRTGISNQPQHF.